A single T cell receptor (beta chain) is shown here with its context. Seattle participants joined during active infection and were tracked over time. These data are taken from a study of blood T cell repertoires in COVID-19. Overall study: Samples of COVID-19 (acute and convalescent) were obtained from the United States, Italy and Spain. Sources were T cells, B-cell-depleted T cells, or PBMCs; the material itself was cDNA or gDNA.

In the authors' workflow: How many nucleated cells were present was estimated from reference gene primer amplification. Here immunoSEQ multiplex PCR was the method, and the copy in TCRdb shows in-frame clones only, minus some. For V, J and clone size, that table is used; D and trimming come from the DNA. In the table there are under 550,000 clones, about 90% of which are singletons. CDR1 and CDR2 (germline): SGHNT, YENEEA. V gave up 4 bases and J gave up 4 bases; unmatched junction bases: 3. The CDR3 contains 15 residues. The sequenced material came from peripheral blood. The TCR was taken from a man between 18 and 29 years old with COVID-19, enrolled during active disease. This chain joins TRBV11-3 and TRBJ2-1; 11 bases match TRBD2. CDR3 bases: TGTGCCAGCAGCTCCGGGACTAGCGGTTACAATGAGCAGTTCTTC. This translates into CASSSGTSGYNEQFF.